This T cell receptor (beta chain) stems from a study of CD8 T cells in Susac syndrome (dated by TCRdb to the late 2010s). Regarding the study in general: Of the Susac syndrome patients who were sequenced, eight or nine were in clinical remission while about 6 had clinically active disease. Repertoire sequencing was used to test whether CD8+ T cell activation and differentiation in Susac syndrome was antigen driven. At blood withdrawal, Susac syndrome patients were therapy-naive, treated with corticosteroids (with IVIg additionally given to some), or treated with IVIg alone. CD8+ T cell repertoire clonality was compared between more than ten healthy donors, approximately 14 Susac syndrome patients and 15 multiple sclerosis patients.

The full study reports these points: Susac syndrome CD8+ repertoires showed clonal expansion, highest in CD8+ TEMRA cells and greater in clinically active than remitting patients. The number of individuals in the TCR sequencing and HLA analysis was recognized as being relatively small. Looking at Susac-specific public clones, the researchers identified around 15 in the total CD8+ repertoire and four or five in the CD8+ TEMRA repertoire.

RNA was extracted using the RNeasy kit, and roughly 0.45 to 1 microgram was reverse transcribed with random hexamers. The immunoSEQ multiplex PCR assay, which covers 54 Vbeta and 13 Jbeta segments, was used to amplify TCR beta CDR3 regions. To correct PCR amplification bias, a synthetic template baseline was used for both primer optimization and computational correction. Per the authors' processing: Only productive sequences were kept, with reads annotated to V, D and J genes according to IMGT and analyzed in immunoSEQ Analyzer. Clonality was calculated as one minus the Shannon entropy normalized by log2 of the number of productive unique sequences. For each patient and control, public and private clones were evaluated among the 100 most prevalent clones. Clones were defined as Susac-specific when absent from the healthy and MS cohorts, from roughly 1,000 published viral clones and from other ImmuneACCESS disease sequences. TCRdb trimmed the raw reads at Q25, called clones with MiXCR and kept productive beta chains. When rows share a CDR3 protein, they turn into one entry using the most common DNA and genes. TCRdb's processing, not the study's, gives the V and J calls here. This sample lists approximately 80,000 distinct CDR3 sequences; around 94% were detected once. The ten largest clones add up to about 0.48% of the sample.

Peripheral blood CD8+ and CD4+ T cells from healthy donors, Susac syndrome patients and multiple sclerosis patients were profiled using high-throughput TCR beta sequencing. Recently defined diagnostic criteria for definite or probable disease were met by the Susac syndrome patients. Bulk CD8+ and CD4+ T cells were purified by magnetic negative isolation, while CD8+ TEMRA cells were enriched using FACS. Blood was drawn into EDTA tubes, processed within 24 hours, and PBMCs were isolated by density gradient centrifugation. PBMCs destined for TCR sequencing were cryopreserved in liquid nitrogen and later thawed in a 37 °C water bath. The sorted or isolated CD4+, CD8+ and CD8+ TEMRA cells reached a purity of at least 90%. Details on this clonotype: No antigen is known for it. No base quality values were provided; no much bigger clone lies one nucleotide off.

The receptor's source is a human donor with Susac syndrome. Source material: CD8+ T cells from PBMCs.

The CDR3 amino acid sequence is: CASSQGLVFPEQFF. The DNA sequence is TGCGCCAGCAGCCAAGGTCTGGTATTCCCCGAGCAGTTCTTC. The chain is made from TRBV4-3 and TRBJ2-1, with the identity of the D gene unclear. There are 14 amino acids in the CDR3, from cysteine to phenylalanine inclusive. Only the CDR3 part of the read is kept: 42 bases, read in frame from the first base. The V and J ends are trimmed by 1 base and 10 bases, leaving 14 bases between them. From a lookup of the germline V gene, CDR1 and CDR2 are LGHNA and YSLEER.